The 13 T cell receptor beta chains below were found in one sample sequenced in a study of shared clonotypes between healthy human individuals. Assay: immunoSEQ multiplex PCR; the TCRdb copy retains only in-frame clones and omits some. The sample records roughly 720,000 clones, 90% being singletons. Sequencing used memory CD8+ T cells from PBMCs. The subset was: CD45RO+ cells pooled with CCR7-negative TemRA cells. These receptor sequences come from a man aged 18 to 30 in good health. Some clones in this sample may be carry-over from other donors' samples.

The CDR3 region is CASTTGYETGELFF. CDR3 DNA: TGTGCCAGCACCACCGGATACGAGACCGGGGAGCTGTTTTTT. The chain employs TRBV27 and TRBJ2-2; D gene unclear. The CDR3 is 14 amino acids. The germline CDR1 and CDR2 sequences are MNHEY and SMNVEV (reference sequence). V was clipped by 7 bases and J by 5 bases, with 14 bases between them.

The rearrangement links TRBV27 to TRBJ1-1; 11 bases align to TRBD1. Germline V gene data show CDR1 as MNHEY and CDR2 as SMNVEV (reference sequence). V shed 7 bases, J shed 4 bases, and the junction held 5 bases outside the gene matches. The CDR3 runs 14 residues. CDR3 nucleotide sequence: TGTGCCAGCACCGGGACAGGGGGAGCCACTGAAGCTTTCTTT. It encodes CASTGTGGATEAFF.

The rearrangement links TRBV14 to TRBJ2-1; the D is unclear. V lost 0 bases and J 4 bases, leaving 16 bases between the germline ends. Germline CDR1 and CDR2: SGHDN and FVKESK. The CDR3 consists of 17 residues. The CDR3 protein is CASSQDSRRQGYNEQFF. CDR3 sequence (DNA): TGTGCCAGCAGCCAAGATAGTCGCAGGCAAGGTTACAATGAGCAGTTCTTC.

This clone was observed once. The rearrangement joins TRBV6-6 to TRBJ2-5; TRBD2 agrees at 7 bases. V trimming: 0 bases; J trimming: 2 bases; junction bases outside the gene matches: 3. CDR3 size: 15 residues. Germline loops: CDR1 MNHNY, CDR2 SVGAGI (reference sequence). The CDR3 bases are TGTGCCAGCAGTTACTCATCCGGGGGGCAAGAGACCCAGTACTTC. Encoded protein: CASSYSSGGQETQYF.

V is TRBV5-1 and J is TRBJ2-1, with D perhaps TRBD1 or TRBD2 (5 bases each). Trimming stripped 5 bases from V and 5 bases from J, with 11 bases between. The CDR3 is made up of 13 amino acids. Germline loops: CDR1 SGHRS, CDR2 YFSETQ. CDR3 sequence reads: CASRSGDDNEQFF. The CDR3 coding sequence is TGCGCCAGCAGATCCGGGGACGACAATGAGCAGTTCTTC.

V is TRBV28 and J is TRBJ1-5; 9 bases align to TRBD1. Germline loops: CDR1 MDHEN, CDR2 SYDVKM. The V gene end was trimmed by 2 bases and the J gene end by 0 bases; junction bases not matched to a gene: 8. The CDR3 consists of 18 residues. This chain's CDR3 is CASSLGTGRFYSNQPQHF. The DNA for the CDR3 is TGTGCCAGCAGTTTAGGGACAGGGAGGTTTTATAGCAATCAGCCCCAGCATTTT.

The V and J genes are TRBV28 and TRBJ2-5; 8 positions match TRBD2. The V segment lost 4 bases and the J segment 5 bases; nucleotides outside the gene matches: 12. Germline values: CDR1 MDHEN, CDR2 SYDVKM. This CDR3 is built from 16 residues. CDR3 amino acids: CASSSPLAGGWETQYF. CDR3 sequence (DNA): TGTGCCAGCAGTTCCCCTCTCGCGGGAGGTTGGGAGACCCAGTACTTC.

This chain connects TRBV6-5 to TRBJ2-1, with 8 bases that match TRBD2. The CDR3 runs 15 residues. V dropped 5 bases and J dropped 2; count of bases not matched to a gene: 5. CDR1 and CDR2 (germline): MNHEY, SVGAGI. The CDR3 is CASSLSSGTYNEQFF. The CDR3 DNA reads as TGTGCCAGCAGTCTCAGTAGCGGGACCTACAATGAGCAGTTCTTC.

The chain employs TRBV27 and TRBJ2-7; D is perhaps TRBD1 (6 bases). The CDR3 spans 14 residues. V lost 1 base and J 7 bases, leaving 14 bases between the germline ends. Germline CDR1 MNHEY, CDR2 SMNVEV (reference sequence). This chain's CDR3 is CASSLFGQNGEQYF. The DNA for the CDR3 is TGTGCCAGCAGTTTATTCGGACAGAATGGGGAGCAGTACTTC.

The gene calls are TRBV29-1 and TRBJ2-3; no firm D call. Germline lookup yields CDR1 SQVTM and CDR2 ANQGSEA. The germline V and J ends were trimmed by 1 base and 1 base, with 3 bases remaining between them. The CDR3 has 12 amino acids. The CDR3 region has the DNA TGCAGCGTTGAAGCGGGCACAGATACGCAGTATTTT. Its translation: CSVEAGTDTQYF.

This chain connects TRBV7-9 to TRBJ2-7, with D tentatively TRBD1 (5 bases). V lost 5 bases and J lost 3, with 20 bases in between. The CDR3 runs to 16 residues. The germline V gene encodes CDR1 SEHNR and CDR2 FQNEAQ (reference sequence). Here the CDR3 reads CASSHLSVRVDYEQYF. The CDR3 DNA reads TGTGCCAGCAGCCATTTATCAGTCAGGGTAGACTACGAGCAGTACTTC.

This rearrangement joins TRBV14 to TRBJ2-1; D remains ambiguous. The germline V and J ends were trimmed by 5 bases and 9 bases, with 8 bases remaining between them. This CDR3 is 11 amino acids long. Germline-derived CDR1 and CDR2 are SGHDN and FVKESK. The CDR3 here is CASSSGGEQFF. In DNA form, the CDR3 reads TGTGCCAGCAGCTCTGGCGGTGAGCAGTTCTTC. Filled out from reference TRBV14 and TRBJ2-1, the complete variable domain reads EAGVTQFPSHSVIEKGQTVTLRCDPISGHDNLYWYRRVMGKEIKFLLHFVKESKQDESGMPNNRFLAERTGGTYSTLKVQPAELEDSGVYFCASSSGGEQFFGPGTRLTVL.

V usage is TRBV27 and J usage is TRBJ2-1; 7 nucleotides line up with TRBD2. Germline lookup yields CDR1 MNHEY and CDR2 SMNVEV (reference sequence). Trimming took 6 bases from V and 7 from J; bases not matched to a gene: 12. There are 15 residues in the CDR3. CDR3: CASRQGLGPGNEQFF. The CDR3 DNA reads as TGTGCCAGCAGACAAGGACTAGGTCCGGGGAATGAGCAGTTCTTC.